This T cell receptor (beta chain) was captured in a study of T cell changes during pregnancy in multiple sclerosis (dated by TCRdb to the late 2010s). In the study overall: The study looked at changes in the T cell repertoire across pregnancy in women with multiple sclerosis.

Note on this clone: Its antigen remains undetermined. Per-base quality was not reported, and no clone a single base away is much larger than it.

Library preparation employed the immunoSEQ multiplex PCR assay. TCRdb re-hosts the immuneACCESS table, in-frame sequences only. Its copies lack some clones; in the studies checked, an unresolved V gene accounts for under half of them, and the cause for the rest is not known. The sample profile shows under 50,000 clones; roughly 94% of them were found once. The ten largest clones represent approximately 5.6% of the sample. The sequences come from CD8+ T cells from peripheral blood mononuclear cells, collected in the first trimester of pregnancy. This TCR came from a female donor with multiple sclerosis, enrolled in a pregnancy study.

The DNA sequence is TGTGCCATCAGTGGAGGGGCAGGGGACTATGGCTACACCTTC. Its protein product is CAISGGAGDYGYTF. The sequence links TRBV10-3 to TRBJ1-2, with a tentative D gene TRBD1 over 6 matching bases. Trimming removed 4 bases from V and 3 bases from J, leaving 12 bases between the germline ends. Sequences ENHRY (CDR1) and SYGVKD (CDR2) are obtained from the germline V gene. The CDR3 spans 14 residues, from the cysteine through the phenylalanine. Only the CDR3 DNA is retained, 42 bases long and in frame from the first base.